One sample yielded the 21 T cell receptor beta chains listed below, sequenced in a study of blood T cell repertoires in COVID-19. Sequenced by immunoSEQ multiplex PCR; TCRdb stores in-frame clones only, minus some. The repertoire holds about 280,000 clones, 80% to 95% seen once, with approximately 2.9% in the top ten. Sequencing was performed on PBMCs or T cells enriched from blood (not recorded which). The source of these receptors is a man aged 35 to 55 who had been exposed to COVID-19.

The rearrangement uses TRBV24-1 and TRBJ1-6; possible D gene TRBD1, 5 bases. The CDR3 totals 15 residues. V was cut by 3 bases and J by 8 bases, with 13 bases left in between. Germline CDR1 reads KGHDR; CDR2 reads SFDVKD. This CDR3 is CATSDGDIRDSPLHF. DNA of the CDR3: TGTGCCACCAGTGATGGGGATATCAGGGATTCACCCCTCCACTTT.

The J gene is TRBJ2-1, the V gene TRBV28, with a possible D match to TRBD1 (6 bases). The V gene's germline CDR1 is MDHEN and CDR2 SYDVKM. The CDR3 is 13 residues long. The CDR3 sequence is CATTGSSYNEQFF. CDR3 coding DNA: TGTGCAACCACAGGGAGCTCCTACAATGAGCAGTTCTTC. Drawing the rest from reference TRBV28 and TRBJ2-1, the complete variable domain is DVKVTQSSRYLVKRTGEKVFLECVQDMDHENMFWYRQDPGLGLRLIYFSYDVKMKEKGDIPEGYSVSREKKERFSLILESASTNQTSMYLCATTGSSYNEQFFGPGTRLTVL.

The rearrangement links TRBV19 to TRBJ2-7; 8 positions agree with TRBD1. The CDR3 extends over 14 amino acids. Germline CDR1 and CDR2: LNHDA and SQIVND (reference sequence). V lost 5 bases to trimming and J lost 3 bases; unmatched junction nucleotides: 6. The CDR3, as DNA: TGTGCCAGTAGTGTAGGACAGGGTAACTACGAGCAGTACTTC. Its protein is CASSVGQGNYEQYF.

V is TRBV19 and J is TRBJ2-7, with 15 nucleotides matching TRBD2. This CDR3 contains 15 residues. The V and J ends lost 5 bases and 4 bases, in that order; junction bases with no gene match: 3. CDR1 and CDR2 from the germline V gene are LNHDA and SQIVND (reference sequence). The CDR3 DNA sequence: TGTGCCAGTAGTTCGGGGACTAGCGGGAGGTACGAGCAGTACTTC. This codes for CASSSGTSGRYEQYF.

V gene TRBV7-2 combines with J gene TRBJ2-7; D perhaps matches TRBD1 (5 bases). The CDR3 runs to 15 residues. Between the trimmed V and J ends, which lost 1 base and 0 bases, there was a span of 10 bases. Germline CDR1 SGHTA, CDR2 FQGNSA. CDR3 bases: TGTGCCAGCAGCTTAGGACAGTCCCACTCCTACGAGCAGTACTTC. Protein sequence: CASSLGQSHSYEQYF.

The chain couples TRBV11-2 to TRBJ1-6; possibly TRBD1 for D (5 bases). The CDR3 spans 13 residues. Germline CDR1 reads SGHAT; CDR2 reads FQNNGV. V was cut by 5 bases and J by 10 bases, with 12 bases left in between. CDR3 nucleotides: TGTGCCAGCAGCCTGGAGGGGTACTCACCCCTCCACTTT. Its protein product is CASSLEGYSPLHF.

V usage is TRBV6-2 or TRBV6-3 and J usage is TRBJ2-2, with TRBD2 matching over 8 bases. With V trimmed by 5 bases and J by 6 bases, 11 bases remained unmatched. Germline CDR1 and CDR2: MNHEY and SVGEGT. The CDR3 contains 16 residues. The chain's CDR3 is CASSGHWTGGSGELFF. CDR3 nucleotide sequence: TGTGCCAGCAGTGGGCACTGGACGGGAGGGTCCGGGGAGCTGTTTTTT.

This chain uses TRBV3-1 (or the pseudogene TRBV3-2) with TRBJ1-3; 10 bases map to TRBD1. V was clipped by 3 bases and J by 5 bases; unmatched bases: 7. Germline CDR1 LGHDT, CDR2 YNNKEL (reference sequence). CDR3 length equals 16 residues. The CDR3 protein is CASSQAGTGARNTIYF. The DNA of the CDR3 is TGTGCCAGCAGCCAGGCCGGGACAGGGGCGAGAAACACCATATATTTT.

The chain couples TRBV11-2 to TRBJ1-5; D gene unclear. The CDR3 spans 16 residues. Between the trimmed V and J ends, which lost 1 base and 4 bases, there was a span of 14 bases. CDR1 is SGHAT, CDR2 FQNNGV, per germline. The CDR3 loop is CASSLGLGAGNQPQHF. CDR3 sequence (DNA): TGTGCCAGCAGCTTAGGGCTGGGAGCGGGGAATCAGCCCCAGCATTTT.

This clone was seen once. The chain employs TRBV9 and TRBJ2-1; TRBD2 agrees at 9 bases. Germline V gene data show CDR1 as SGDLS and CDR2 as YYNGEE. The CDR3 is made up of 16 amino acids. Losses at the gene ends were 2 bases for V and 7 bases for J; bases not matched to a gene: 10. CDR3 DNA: TGTGCCAGCAGCGTGGTCGCGGGAGGGCCCGGAAATGAGCAGTTCTTC. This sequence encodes CASSVVAGGPGNEQFF.

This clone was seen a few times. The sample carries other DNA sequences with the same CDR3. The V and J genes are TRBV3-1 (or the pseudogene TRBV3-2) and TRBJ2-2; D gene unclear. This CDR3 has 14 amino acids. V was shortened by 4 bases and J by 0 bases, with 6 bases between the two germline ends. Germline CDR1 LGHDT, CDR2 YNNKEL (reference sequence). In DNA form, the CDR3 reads TGTGCCAGCAGCCGAACGGCGAACACCGGGGAGCTGTTTTTT. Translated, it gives CASSRTANTGELFF.

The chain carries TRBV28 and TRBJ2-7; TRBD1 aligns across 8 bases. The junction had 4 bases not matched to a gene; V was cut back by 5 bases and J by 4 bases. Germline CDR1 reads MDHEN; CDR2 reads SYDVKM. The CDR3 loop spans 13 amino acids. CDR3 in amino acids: CASSTGQGYEQYF. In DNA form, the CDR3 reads TGTGCCAGCAGTACTGGACAGGGATACGAGCAGTACTTC. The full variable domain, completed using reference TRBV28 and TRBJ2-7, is DVKVTQSSRYLVKRTGEKVFLECVQDMDHENMFWYRQDPGLGLRLIYFSYDVKMKEKGDIPEGYSVSREKKERFSLILESASTNQTSMYLCASSTGQGYEQYFGPGTRLTVT.

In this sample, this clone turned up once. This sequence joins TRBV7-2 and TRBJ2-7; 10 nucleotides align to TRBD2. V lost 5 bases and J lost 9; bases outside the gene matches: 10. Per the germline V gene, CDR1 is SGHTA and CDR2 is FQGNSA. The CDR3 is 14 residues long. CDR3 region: CASSPGLAESGQYF. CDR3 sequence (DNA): TGTGCCAGCAGCCCCGGACTAGCGGAGAGTGGGCAGTACTTC.

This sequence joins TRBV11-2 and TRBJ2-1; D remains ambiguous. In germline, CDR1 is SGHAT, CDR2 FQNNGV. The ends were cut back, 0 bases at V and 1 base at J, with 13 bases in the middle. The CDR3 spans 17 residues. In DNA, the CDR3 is TGTGCCAGCAGCTTAGAAGTTCCTATTGTATCCTACAATGAGCAGTTCTTC. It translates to CASSLEVPIVSYNEQFF. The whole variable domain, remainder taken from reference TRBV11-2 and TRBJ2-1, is EAGVAQSPRYKIIEKRQSVAFWCNPISGHATLYWYQQILGQGPKLLIQFQNNGVVDDSQLPKDRFSAERLKGVDSTLKIQPAKLEDSAVYLCASSLEVPIVSYNEQFFGPGTRLTVL.

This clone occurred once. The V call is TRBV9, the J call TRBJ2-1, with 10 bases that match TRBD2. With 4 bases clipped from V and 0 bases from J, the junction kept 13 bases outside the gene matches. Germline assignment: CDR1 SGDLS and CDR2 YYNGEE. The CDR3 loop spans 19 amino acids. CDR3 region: CASSTRLAGPMSSYNEQFF. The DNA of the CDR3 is TGTGCCAGCAGCACTCGACTAGCGGGCCCTATGAGCTCCTACAATGAGCAGTTCTTC.

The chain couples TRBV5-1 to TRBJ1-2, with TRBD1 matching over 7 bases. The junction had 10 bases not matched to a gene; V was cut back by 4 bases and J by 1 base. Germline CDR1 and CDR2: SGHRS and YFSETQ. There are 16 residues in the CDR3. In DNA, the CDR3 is TGCGCCAGCAGCGAAAGAAAAACAGGGGATAACTATGGCTACACCTTC. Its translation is CASSERKTGDNYGYTF.

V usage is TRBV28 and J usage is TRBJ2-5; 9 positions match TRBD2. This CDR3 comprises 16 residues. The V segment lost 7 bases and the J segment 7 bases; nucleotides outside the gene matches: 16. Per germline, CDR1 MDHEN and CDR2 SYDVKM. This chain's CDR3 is CASTPTSGTSFMTQYF. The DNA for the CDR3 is TGTGCCAGCACCCCAACCTCCGGGACTAGCTTTATGACCCAGTACTTC. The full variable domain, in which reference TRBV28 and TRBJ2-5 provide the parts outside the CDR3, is DVKVTQSSRYLVKRTGEKVFLECVQDMDHENMFWYRQDPGLGLRLIYFSYDVKMKEKGDIPEGYSVSREKKERFSLILESASTNQTSMYLCASTPTSGTSFMTQYFGPGTRLLVL.

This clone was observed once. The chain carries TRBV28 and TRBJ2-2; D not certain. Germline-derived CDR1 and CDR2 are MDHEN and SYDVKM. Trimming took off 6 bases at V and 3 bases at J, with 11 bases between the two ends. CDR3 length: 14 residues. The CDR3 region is CASRGGGHTGELFF. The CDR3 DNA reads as TGTGCCAGCAGAGGTGGCGGCCACACCGGGGAGCTGTTTTTT.

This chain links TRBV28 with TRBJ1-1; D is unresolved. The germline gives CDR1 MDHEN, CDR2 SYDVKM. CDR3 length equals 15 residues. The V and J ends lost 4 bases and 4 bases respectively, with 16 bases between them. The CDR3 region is CASSSSSAGITEAFF. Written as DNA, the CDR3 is TGTGCCAGCAGTTCGTCCAGCGCGGGGATCACTGAAGCTTTCTTT.

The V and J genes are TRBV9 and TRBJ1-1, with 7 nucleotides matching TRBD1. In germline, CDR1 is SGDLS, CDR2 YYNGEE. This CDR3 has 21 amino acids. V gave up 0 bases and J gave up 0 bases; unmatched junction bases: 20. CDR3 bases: TGTGCCAGCAGCGTAGTCGACCGGCCAGGGGGGATAAACAACATGAACACTGAAGCTTTCTTT. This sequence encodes CASSVVDRPGGINNMNTEAFF. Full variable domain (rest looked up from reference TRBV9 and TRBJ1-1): DSGVTQTPKHLITATGQRVTLRCSPRSGDLSVYWYQQSLDQGLQFLIQYYNGEERAKGNILERFSAQQFPDLHSELNLSSLELGDSALYFCASSVVDRPGGINNMNTEAFFGQGTRLTVV.

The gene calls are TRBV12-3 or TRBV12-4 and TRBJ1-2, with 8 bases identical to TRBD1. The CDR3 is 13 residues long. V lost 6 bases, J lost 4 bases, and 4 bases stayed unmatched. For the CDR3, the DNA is TGTGCCAGCAGATGGACAGGGAGCTATGGCTACACCTTC. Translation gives CASRWTGSYGYTF.